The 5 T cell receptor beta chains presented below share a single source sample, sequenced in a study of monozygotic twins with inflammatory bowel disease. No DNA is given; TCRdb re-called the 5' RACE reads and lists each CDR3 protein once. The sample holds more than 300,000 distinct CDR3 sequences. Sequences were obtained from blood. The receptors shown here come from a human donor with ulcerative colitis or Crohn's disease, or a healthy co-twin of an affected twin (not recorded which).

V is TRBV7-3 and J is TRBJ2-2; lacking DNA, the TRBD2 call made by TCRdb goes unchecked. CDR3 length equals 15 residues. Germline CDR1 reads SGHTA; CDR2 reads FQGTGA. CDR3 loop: CASSRTSDGTGELFF.

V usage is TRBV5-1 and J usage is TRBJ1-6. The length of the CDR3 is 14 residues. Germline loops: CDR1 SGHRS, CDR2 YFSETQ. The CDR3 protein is CASSLVAGDSPLHF.

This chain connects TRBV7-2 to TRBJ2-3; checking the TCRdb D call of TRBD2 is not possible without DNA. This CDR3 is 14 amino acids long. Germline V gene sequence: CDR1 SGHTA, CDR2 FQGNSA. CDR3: CASSSDYFTDTQYF.

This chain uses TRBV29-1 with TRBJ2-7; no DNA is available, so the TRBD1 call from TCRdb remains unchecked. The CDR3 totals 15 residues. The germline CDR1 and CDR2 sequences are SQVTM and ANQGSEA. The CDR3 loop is CSVVPGQGSFNEQYF.

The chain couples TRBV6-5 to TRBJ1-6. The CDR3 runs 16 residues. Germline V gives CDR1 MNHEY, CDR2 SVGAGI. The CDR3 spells CASSYSSGLNNSPLHF.